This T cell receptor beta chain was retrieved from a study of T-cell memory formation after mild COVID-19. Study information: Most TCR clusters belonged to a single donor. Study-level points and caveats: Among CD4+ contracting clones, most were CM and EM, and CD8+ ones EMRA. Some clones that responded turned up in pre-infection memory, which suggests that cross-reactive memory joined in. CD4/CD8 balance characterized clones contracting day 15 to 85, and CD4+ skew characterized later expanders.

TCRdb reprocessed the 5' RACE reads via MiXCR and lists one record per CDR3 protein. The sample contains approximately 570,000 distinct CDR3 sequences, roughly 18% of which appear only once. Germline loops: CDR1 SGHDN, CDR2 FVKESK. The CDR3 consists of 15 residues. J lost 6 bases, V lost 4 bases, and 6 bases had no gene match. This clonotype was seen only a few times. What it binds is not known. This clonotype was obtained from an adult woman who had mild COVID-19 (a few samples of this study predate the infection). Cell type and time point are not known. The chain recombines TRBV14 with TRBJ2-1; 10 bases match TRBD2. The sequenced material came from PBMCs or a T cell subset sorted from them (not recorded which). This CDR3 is CASSPRTSGVNEQFF. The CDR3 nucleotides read TGTGCCAGCAGCCCTCGAACTAGCGGGGTCAATGAGCAGTTCTTC.